This TCR beta chain was observed in a study of T cells after posttransplantation cyclophosphamide. Study results and caveats: TRB overlap between skin or GI tissue T cells and blood was limited. Later blood repertoires were often dominated by clones from the donor CD8+ memory compartment. After PTCy, TRB diversity resembled that of CNI/methotrexate controls.

CDR1 SEHNR and CDR2 FQNEAQ come from the germline V gene (reference sequence). The CDR3 is made up of 13 amino acids. Trimming cost V 0 bases and J 8 bases, with 7 bases left between them. The sample holds many counts of this clone. Its specificity is unknown. TCRdb's table, derived via immunoSEQ multiplex PCR, lists solely in-frame clones and lacks some. The sample holds 30,000 to 40,000 clones, and no clone turns up only once. The receptor comes from a man in his forties or fifties in good health, CMV-negative, and a related stem cell transplant donor. V and J are TRBV7-9 and TRBJ2-2; D ambiguous. Sequences were obtained from PBMCs. DNA of the CDR3: TGTGCCAGCAGCTTAGCGATCAGGGGGGAGCTGTTTTTT. Translated, it gives CASSLAIRGELFF. Full variable domain (outside the CDR3, taken from reference TRBV7-9 and TRBJ2-2): DTGVSQNPRHKITKRGQNVTFRCDPISEHNRLYWYRQTLGQGPEFLTYFQNEAQLEKSRLLSDRFSAERPKGSFSTLEIQRTEQGDSAMYLCASSLAIRGELFFGEGSRLTVL.